Described below is a single T cell receptor (beta chain) sequence and its context. The V gene's germline CDR1 is SQVTM and CDR2 ANQGSEA. V trimming: 0 bases; J trimming: 4 bases; junction bases outside the gene matches: 8. The CDR3 length is 15 residues. The PCR ran on 60 Vbeta and 13 Jbeta primers. Profiling relied on immunoSEQ multiplex PCR, and the TCRdb table lists in-frame clones only, not all of them. This table holds fewer than 85,000 clones, roughly two thirds found once. The record originates from a study of cytomegalovirus exposure and HLA in healthy donors. Material for sequencing was PBMCs. This receptor was taken from a man aged 60 to 69 in good health and CMV-seropositive. The J gene is TRBJ1-2, the V gene TRBV29-1, with 7 bases aligning to TRBD1. CDR3 sequence (DNA): TGCAGCGTTGAAGATCCTAGGGGGCGACCCTATGGCTACACCTTC. Translation: CSVEDPRGRPYGYTF.